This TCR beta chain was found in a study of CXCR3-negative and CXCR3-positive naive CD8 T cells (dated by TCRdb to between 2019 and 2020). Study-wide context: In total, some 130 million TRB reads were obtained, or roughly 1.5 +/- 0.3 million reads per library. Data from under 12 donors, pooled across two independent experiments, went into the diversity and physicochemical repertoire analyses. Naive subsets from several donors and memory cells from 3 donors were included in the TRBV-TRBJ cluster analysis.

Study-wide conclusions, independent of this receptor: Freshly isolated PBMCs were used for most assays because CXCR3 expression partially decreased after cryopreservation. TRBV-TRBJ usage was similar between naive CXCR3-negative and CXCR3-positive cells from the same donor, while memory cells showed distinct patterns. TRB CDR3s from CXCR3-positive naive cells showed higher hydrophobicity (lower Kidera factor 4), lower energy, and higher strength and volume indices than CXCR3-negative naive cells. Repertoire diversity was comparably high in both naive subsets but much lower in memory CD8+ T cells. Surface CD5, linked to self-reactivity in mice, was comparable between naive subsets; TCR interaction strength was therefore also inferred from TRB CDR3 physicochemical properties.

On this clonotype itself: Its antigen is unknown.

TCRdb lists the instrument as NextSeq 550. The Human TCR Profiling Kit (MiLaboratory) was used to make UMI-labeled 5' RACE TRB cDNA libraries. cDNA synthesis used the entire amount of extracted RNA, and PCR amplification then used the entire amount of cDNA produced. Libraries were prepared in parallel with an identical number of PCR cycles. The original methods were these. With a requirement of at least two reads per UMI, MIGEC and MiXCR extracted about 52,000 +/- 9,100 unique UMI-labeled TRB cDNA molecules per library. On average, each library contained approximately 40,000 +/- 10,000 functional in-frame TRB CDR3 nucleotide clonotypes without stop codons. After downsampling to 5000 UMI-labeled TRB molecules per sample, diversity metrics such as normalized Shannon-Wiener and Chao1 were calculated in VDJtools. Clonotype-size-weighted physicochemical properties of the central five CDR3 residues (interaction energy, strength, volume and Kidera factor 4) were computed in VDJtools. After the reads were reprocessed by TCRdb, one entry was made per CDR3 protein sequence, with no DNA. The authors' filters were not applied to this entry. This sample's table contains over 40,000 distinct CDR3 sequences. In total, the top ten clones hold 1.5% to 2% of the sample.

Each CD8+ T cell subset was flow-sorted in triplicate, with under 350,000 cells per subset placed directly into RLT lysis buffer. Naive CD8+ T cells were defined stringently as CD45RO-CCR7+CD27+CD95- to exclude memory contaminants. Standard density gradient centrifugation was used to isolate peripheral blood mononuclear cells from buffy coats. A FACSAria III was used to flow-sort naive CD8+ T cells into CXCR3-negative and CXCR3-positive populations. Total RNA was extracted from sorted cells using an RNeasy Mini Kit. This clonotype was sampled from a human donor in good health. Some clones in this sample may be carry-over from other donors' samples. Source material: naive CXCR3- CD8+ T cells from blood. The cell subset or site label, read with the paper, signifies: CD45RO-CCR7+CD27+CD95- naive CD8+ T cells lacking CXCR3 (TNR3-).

The CDR3 protein sequence reads: CSIDRGNYGYTF. The rearrangement combines TRBV20-1 with TRBJ1-2; the D call from TCRdb, TRBD1, cannot be confirmed without DNA. The CDR3 measures 12 amino acids from cysteine to phenylalanine. No DNA is recorded. CDR1 and CDR2 are read off the germline V gene (reference sequence) as DFQATT and SNEGSKA.